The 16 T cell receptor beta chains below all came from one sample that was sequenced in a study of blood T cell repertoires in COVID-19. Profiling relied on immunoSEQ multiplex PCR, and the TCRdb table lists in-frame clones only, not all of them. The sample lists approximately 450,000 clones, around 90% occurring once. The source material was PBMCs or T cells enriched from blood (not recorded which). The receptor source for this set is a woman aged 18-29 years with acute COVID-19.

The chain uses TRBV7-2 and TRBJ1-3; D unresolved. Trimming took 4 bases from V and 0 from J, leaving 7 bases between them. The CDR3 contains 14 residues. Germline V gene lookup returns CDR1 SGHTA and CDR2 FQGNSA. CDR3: CASSWTHSGNTIYF. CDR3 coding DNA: TGTGCCAGCAGCTGGACTCACTCTGGAAACACCATATATTTT.

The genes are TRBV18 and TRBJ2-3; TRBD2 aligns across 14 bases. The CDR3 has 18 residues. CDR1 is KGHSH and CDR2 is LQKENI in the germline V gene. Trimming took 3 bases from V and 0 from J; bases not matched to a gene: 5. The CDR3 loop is CASSPRTSGGSSTDTQYF. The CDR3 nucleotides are TGTGCCAGCTCACCTCGGACTAGCGGGGGGTCTAGCACAGATACGCAGTATTTT.

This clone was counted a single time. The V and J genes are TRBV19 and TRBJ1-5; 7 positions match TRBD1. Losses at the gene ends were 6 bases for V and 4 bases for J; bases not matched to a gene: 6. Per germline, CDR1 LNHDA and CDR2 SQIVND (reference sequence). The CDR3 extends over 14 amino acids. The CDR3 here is CASRRQGINQPQHF. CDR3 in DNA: TGTGCCAGTAGACGACAGGGAATTAATCAGCCCCAGCATTTT.

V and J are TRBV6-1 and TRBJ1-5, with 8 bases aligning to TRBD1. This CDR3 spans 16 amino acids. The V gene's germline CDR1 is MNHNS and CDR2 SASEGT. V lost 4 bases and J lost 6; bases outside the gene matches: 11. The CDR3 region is CASSATRQGAGQPQHF. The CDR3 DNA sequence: TGTGCCAGCAGTGCAACGAGGCAGGGGGCAGGTCAGCCCCAGCATTTT.

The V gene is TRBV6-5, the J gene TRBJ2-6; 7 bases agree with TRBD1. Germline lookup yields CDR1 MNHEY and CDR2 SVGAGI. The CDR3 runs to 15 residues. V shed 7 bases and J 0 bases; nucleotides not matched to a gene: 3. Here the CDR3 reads CASNRGFSGANVLTF. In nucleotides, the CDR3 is TGTGCCAGCAACAGGGGCTTCTCTGGGGCCAACGTCCTGACTTTC.

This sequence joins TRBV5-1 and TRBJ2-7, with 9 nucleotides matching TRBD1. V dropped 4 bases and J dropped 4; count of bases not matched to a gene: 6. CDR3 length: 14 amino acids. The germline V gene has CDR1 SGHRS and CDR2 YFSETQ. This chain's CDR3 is CASSTDRGGYEQYF. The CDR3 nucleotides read TGCGCCAGCAGCACGGACAGGGGTGGGTACGAGCAGTACTTC.

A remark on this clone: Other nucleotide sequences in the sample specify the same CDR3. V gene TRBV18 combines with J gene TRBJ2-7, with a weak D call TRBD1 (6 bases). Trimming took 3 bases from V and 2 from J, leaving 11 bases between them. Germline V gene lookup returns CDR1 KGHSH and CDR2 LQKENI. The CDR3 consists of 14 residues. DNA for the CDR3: TGTGCCAGCTCACCGGAACAGGGAGCCTACGAGCAGTACTTC. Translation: CASSPEQGAYEQYF. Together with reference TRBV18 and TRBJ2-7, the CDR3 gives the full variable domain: NAGVMQNPRHLVRRRGQEARLRCSPMKGHSHVYWYRQLPEEGLKFMVYLQKENIIDESGMPKERFSAEFPKEGPSILRIQQVVRGDSAAYFCASSPEQGAYEQYFGPGTRLTVT.

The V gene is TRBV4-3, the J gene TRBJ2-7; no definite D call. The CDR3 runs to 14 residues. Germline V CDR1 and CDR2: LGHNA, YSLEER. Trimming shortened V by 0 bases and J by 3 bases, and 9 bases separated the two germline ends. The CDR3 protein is CASSQDNSFYEQYF. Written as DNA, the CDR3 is TGCGCCAGCAGCCAAGATAACAGTTTCTACGAGCAGTACTTC.

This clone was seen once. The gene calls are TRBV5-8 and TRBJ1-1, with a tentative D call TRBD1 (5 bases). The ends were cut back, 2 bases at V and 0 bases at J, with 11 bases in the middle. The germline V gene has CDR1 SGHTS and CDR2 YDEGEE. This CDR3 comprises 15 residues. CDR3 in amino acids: CASSFQGRMNTEAFF. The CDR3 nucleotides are TGTGCCAGCAGCTTCCAGGGTAGGATGAACACTGAAGCTTTCTTT.

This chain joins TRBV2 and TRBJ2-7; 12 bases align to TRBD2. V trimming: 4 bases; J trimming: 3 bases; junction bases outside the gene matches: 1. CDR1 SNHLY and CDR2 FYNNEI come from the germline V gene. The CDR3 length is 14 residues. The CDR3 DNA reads TGTGCCAGCAGTGGGGGACTAGCGGGCTACGAGCAGTACTTC. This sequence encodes CASSGGLAGYEQYF. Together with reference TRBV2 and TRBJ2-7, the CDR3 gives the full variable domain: EPEVTQTPSHQVTQMGQEVILRCVPISNHLYFYWYRQILGQKVEFLVSFYNNEISEKSEIFDDQFSVERPDGSNFTLKIRSTKLEDSAMYFCASSGGLAGYEQYFGPGTRLTVT.

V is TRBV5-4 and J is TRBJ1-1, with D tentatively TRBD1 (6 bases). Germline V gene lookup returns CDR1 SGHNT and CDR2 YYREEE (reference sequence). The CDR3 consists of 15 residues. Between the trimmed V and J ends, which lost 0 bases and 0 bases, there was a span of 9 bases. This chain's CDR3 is CASSLEGHMNTEAFF. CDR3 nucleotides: TGTGCCAGCAGCTTGGAGGGACATATGAACACTGAAGCTTTCTTT. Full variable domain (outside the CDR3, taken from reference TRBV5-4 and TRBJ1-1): ETGVTQSPTHLIKTRGQQVTLRCSSQSGHNTVSWYQQALGQGPQFIFQYYREEENGRGNFPPRFSGLQFPNYSSELNVNALELDDSALYLCASSLEGHMNTEAFFGQGTRLTVV.

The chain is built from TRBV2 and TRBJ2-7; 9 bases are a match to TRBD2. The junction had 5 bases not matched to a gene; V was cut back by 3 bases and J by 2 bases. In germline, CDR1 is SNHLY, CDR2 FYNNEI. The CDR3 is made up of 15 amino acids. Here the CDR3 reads CASSEERGVTYEQYF. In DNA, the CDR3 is TGTGCCAGCAGTGAGGAGCGGGGGGTTACCTACGAGCAGTACTTC.

This chain's CDR3 is CASSLGRNNEQFF. The CDR3, as DNA: TGTGCCAGCAGCTTGGGCAGGAACAATGAGCAGTTCTTC. The gene calls are TRBV7-9 and TRBJ2-1; no clear D gene. Germline V CDR1 and CDR2: SEHNR, FQNEAQ (reference sequence). V lost 3 bases and J lost 5, with 8 bases in between. The CDR3 is 13 amino acids. The full variable domain, completed using reference TRBV7-9 and TRBJ2-1, is DTGVSQNPRHKITKRGQNVTFRCDPISEHNRLYWYRQTLGQGPEFLTYFQNEAQLEKSRLLSDRFSAERPKGSFSTLEIQRTEQGDSAMYLCASSLGRNNEQFFGPGTRLTVL.

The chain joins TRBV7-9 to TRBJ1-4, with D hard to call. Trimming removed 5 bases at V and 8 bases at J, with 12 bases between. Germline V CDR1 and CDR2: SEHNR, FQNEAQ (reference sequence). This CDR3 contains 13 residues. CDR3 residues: CASSLSAKEKLFF. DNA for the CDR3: TGTGCCAGCAGCCTATCTGCGAAGGAAAAACTGTTTTTT.

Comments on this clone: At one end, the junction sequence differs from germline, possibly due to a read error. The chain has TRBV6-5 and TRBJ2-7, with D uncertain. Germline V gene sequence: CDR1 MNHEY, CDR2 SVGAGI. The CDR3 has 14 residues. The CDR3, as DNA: TGTGCCAGCAGTTTCGGGTCGAATGGTTACGAGAAGTACTTC. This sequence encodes CASSFGSNGYEKYF.

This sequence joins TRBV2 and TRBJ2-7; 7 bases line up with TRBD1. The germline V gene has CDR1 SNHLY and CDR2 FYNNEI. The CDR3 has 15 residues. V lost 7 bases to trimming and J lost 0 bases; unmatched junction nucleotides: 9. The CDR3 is CASTPTGSLSYEQYF. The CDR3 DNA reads TGTGCCAGCACCCCGACAGGGTCCCTCTCCTACGAGCAGTACTTC.